This TCR beta chain was sequenced for a study of cytomegalovirus exposure and HLA in healthy donors. In the PCR, 60 Vbeta and 13 Jbeta primers were used. Profiling relied on immunoSEQ multiplex PCR, and the TCRdb table lists in-frame clones only, not all of them. The repertoire holds more than 150,000 clones, more than 75% seen once, with over 2% in the top ten. CDR3 length: 15 amino acids. J lost 1 base, V lost 5 bases, and 6 bases had no gene match. Germline lookup yields CDR1 LNHDA and CDR2 SQIVND (reference sequence). The origin of this receptor is a woman aged 45-65 years in good health and CMV-seropositive. This sequence joins TRBV19 and TRBJ2-3; 7 positions agree with TRBD2. Sequences were obtained from PBMCs. The chain's CDR3 is CASSLGGGGTDTQYF. CDR3 sequence (DNA): TGTGCCAGTAGTCTGGGGGGGGGAGGCACAGATACGCAGTATTTT.